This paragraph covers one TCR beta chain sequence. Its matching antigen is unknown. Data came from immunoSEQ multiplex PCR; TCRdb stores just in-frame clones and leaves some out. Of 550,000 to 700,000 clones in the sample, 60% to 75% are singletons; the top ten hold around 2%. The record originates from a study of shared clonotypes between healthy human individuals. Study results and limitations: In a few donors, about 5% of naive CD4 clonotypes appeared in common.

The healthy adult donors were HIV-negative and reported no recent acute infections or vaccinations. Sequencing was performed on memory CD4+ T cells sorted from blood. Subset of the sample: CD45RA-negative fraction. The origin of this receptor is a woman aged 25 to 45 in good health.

The chain's CDR3 is CASSPTRTSYNEQFF. CDR3 bases: TGCGCCAGCAGCCCCACCCGGACTTCCTACAATGAGCAGTTCTTC. This chain connects TRBV5-1 to TRBJ2-1; weak D call: TRBD2 (5 bases). The ends were cut back, 4 bases at V and 1 base at J, with 12 bases in the middle. CDR3 length equals 15 residues. From germline, CDR1 is SGHRS and CDR2 YFSETQ.